This entry concerns a single T cell receptor (beta chain). Its antigen specificity is not known. Base qualities are not provided; no much larger clone lies one nucleotide away. The donors were healthy, HIV-negative adults with no recently reported acute infections or vaccinations. Only Caucasian adults living in Nashville, Tennessee, USA were represented among the donors. For unsorted samples, roughly 91 million PBMCs were counted, and genomic DNA was extracted using the QIAamp DNA Blood Mini kit. After blood collection by leukapheresis, PBMCs were isolated using Ficoll-Histopaque density gradient centrifugation and then cryopreserved in the vapor phase of liquid nitrogen. This specimen comes from a study of shared clonotypes between healthy human individuals (dated by TCRdb to the early 2020s). Regarding the study in general: A few men and two women, aged 18 to 49 years, made up the cohort. The study deeply sequenced blood TCR repertoires of about 5 healthy adults to estimate repertoire size and the extent of clonotype sharing between individuals. Different laboratories and diverse techniques were used to prepare libraries and sequence TCR repertoires, to increase sequencing depth and limit assay-specific biases. Between about 0.8 and 9 billion PBMCs per donor were obtained by leukapheresis. Overall study outcomes, separate from this receptor: The genetic and exposure-history diversity represented was limited by the small number of donors. Sampling was restricted to blood, and TCR repertoires in tissues likely differ from the TCR repertoires found in blood. Pairwise subsampling led to the expectation that sequencing depth would affect the degree of clonotype sharing among donors.

Using the deep immunoSEQ assay, TCR CDR3 regions were amplified from genomic DNA by multiplex PCR. Extracted genomic DNA from each cell subset was spread evenly across all wells of several immunoSEQ 96-well plates, with each plate serving as a replicate. For unsorted PBMC, approximately 300 ng of genomic DNA, equivalent to approximately 28,000 T cell genomes, went into each replicate PCR. Unsorted PBMC genomic DNA was sequenced across ten immunoSEQ deep assay plates. The purified libraries were quantified using a Qubit 3.0 fluorometer, sized with a Bioanalyzer 2100, and then quantified again using the KAPA Library Quantification kit. Every immunoSEQ 96-well plate was sequenced on a dedicated single-read 150-cycle Illumina NextSeq 550 flow cell. Per the source publication's procedure: Because the immunoSEQ output held only junctional sequences and lacked quality scores, the filtering could not match the filtering applied to full-length reads. Sequences were annotated with PyIR, a Python wrapper for IgBLAST v1.9, and V/J genes and CDR3 were assigned using IMGT germline references. Any read was removed if the V/J assignment was weak (E-value above 1e-6), the CDR3 was missing, or the read contained stop codons, out-of-frame junctions, or ambiguous translated residues. V3J clonotypes were defined as sequences sharing an identical inferred V gene, J gene, and CDR3 amino acid sequence. Percentage overlap between repertoires was calculated by dividing the number of shared unique clonotypes by the size of the smaller repertoire. Three approaches were used to assess repertoire richness: RTK rarefaction, the Chao1 estimator, and Recon v2.1 estimates of unobserved clonotypes. TCRdb took over this immuneACCESS table, retaining in-frame rearrangements with V and J assigned. Such tables are incomplete; in checked studies, under half of the missing clones stem from an unresolved V gene, and the remainder is unexplained. V, J and clone size derive from that table, while D and trimming were established from the DNA sequence. Counted in this sample were 450,000 to 600,000 clones; 79% of them appeared once. Approximately 12% of the sample is taken by the ten largest.

Sequencing was done on a sample of PBMCs. This receptor was taken from a woman between 35 and 50 years old in good health. Some clones in this sample may be carry-over from other donors' samples.

The CDR3: CASSVTGTRSYEQFF. The DNA reads as follows: TGTGCCAGCAGCGTCACCGGGACTAGGTCCTATGAGCAGTTCTTC. This chain joins TRBV7-3 to TRBJ2-1; 8 junctional bases match TRBD2. Including cysteine and phenylalanine, the CDR3 has 15 amino acids. The only DNA kept is the CDR3, 45 bases in frame from the first base. V is trimmed back by 5 bases and J by 8 bases, and the junction contains 11 bases that no gene match accounts for. The germline V gene yields SGHTA for CDR1 and FQGTGA for CDR2.